The 29 T cell receptor beta chains below all came from one sample that was sequenced in a study of vaccination and CD4 T cells after COVID-19. The treatment: approximately 10-day PBMC culture with coronavirus spike peptide pools or control peptides (ViraFEST assay). At the Johns Hopkins FTIC core, DNA taken from cultured CD4+ T cells was sequenced by way of the Oncomine TCR Beta short-read assay. TCRdb redid the calling of the PCR reads with MiXCR, one entry per CDR3 protein. The repertoire consists of some 16,000 distinct CDR3 sequences, with around two fifths occurring once and the leading ten covering approximately 7%. Their target antigens are unknown. This specimen was CD4+ T cells from blood, cultured in vitro, taken after SARS-CoV-2 vaccination. The receptors originated from a human donor who had recovered from COVID-19.

The chain uses TRBV20-1 and TRBJ1-2; 10 bases are shared with TRBD1. This CDR3 has 15 residues. The germline gives CDR1 DFQATT, CDR2 SNEGSKA (reference sequence). Trimming removed 1 base from V and 5 bases from J; junction bases left unmatched: 7. CDR3 residues: CSARVPGQGNYGYTF. The CDR3 DNA sequence: TGCAGTGCTAGAGTTCCGGGACAGGGGAATTATGGCTACACCTTC.

The genes are TRBV7-2 and TRBJ2-7, with TRBD2 matching 10 bases. The CDR3 sequence is 15 residues long. The germline V gene has CDR1 SGHTA and CDR2 FQGNSA. The trim removed 4 bases at V and 3 bases at J, leaving 6 bases unmatched. In nucleotides, the CDR3 is TGTGCCAGCAGCTACGGGACTAGCGACCTCTACGAGCAGTACTTC. This codes for CASSYGTSDLYEQYF.

This clonotype was detected only a few times. The rearrangement joins TRBV28 to TRBJ2-2, with 11 bases aligning to TRBD2. Germline CDR1 is MDHEN and CDR2 is SYDVKM. With 4 bases clipped from V and 2 bases from J, the junction kept 3 bases outside the gene matches. The CDR3 spans 16 residues. The CDR3 DNA is TGTGCCAGCAGTTCTAGCGGGAGGATTAACACCGGGGAGCTGTTTTTT. Amino acids: CASSSSGRINTGELFF. Supplemented by reference TRBV28 and TRBJ2-2, the full variable domain reads DVKVTQSSRYLVKRTGEKVFLECVQDMDHENMFWYRQDPGLGLRLIYFSYDVKMKEKGDIPEGYSVSREKKERFSLILESASTNQTSMYLCASSSSGRINTGELFFGEGSRLTVL.

As for this clonotype: Relative to the germline gene, one junction end is altered; a read error may explain this. CDR3 sequence (DNA): TGTGCCAGCTCACCCTCGGGACACCAAGAGACCCAGTGCTTC. Translated: CASSPSGHQETQCF. The V call is TRBV18, the J call TRBJ2-5; D might be TRBD1 (6 bases). Germline loops: CDR1 KGHSH, CDR2 LQKENI. This CDR3 is 14 amino acids long. Using reference TRBV18 and TRBJ2-5 for the parts outside the CDR3, the full variable domain is NAGVMQNPRHLVRRRGQEARLRCSPMKGHSHVYWYRQLPEEGLKFMVYLQKENIIDESGMPKERFSAEFPKEGPSILRIQQVVRGDSAAYFCASSPSGHQETQCFGPGTRLLVL.

CDR3 sequence reads: CASSSGEKLFF. CDR3 bases: TGTGCCAGCAGTTCGGGTGAAAAACTGTTTTTT. The rearrangement joins TRBV28 to TRBJ1-4; D gene uncertain. V dropped 4 bases and J dropped 7 bases, with 4 bases sitting between them. In germline, CDR1 is MDHEN, CDR2 SYDVKM. This CDR3 has 11 amino acids.

This clonotype counts as medium-sized. The chain recombines TRBV24-1 with TRBJ2-2; a weak D match, TRBD1 (5 bases). CDR1 and CDR2 from the germline V gene are KGHDR and SFDVKD. CDR3 length: 17 amino acids. With 6 bases removed from V and 0 bases from J, the gap between germline ends came to 16 bases. The CDR3 spells CATSPQGRLTNTGELFF. CDR3 in DNA: TGTGCCACCAGTCCCCAGGGTCGCCTGACGAACACCGGGGAGCTGTTTTTT.

The chain links TRBV5-1 to TRBJ2-2, with TRBD2 identical over 10 bases. V trimming: 3 bases; J trimming: 2 bases; junction bases outside the gene matches: 4. This CDR3 has 16 amino acids. Germline values: CDR1 SGHRS, CDR2 YFSETQ. The CDR3, as DNA: TGCGCCAGCAGCTCCCTAGCGGGAGCAAACACCGGGGAGCTGTTTTTT. This encodes CASSSLAGANTGELFF.

This sequence joins TRBV6-5 and TRBJ2-7; 15 bases match TRBD2. V gave up 4 bases and J gave up 4 bases; unmatched junction bases: 5. CDR3 length: 16 residues. CDR1 and CDR2 (germline): MNHEY, SVGAGI. For the CDR3, the DNA is TGTGCCAGCAGTTCCTTCGGGACTAGCGGGGGGTACGAGCAGTACTTC. Amino acid sequence: CASSSFGTSGGYEQYF.

This clonotype occurred once. V is TRBV28 and J is TRBJ2-2; D assignment may be TRBD1 or TRBD2 (5 bases each). The CDR3 covers 14 residues. CDR1 and CDR2 from the germline V gene are MDHEN and SYDVKM. The V end lost 10 bases, the J end lost 0 bases, and 12 bases lay between the germline ends. CDR3 sequence (DNA): TGTGCCATCGGGACCCAATCGAACACCGGGGAGCTGTTTTTT. Translating gives CAIGTQSNTGELFF.

This clonotype showed up just a few times. This chain connects TRBV12-3 or TRBV12-4 to TRBJ1-5; D remains unclear. The ends were cut back, 3 bases at V and 7 bases at J, with 7 bases in the middle. This CDR3 is built from 12 residues. The CDR3 DNA sequence: TGTGCCAGCAGTTTTATGACCCAGCCCCAGCATTTT. Translated, it gives CASSFMTQPQHF.

This clonotype has more than one count but fewer than ten. This chain links TRBV4-1 with TRBJ2-1; 9 nucleotides match TRBD2. The ends lost 4 bases at V and 5 bases at J; junction bases unmatched: 6. This CDR3 has 15 amino acids. Germline V gene sequence: CDR1 MGHRA, CDR2 YSYEKL. The CDR3 sequence: CASSRRASGNNEQFF. In DNA, the CDR3 is TGCGCCAGCAGCCGGCGGGCTAGCGGGAACAATGAGCAGTTCTTC.

By sample share, this clonotype is medium-sized. This sequence joins TRBV20-1 and TRBJ2-7; 10 bases map to TRBD2. Germline V gene lookup returns CDR1 DFQATT and CDR2 SNEGSKA (reference sequence). The junction had 10 bases not matched to a gene; V was cut back by 6 bases and J by 5 bases. The CDR3 consists of 14 residues. CDR3 region: CSAYDLAGVNEQYF. As DNA, the CDR3 is TGCAGTGCCTACGATCTAGCGGGAGTAAACGAGCAGTACTTC.

This clonotype was observed a few times. The J gene is TRBJ2-5, the V gene TRBV20-1; D might be TRBD1 or TRBD2, each matching 5 bases. This CDR3 spans 13 amino acids. Per germline, CDR1 DFQATT and CDR2 SNEGSKA (reference sequence). Trimming cost V 0 bases and J 5 bases, with 10 bases left between them. The CDR3 loop is CSARDEGPETQYF. The CDR3 DNA is TGCAGTGCTAGAGATGAGGGACCGGAGACCCAGTACTTC.

The rearrangement uses TRBV19 and TRBJ2-5; either TRBD1 or TRBD2 may fit D (7 bases each). The CDR3 loop spans 14 amino acids. Trimming took off 8 bases at V and 4 bases at J, with 17 bases between the two ends. The germline gives CDR1 LNHDA, CDR2 SQIVND (reference sequence). In DNA form, the CDR3 reads TGTGCCAGTCGCCGACAGGGAGGGGGAGAGACCCAGTACTTC. Translated, it gives CASRRQGGGETQYF.

The chain recombines TRBV28 with TRBJ2-5; TRBD1 is a possible D gene (5 bases). There are 16 residues in the CDR3. V was trimmed by 6 bases and J by 2 bases, leaving 19 bases between them. The germline V gene encodes CDR1 MDHEN and CDR2 SYDVKM. CDR3 bases: TGTGCCAGCAGAGGCCATTCAGGGCTCGGGCAAGAGACCCAGTACTTC. It codes for CASRGHSGLGQETQYF.

This clonotype was recorded a few times. One end of the junction fails to match germline, which may point to a read error. This rearrangement joins TRBV24-1 to TRBJ2-5, with 8 bases matching TRBD2. CDR1 and CDR2 (germline): KGHDR, SFDVKD. The CDR3 spans 17 residues. Here the CDR3 DNA reads TGTGCCACCAGAGATTTCGTCGGGGGGGGGTTCCAAGAGACCCAGTACTTC. Amino acids: CATRDFVGGGFQETQYF.

The chain uses TRBV12-3 or TRBV12-4 and TRBJ2-1; tentatively, D is TRBD2 (6 bases). Between the trimmed V and J ends, which lost 2 bases and 8 bases, there was a span of 16 bases. This CDR3 has 15 amino acids. This chain's CDR3 is CASSLWAGRSDEQFF. The DNA of the CDR3 is TGTGCCAGCAGTTTATGGGCGGGACGGAGCGATGAGCAGTTCTTC.

V gene TRBV19 combines with J gene TRBJ2-7; 15 bases match TRBD2. V shed 3 bases, J shed 9 bases, and the junction held 3 bases outside the gene matches. The CDR3 consists of 14 residues. The germline V gene has CDR1 LNHDA and CDR2 SQIVND (reference sequence). The DNA for the CDR3 is TGTGCCAGTAGTATGGGACTAGCGGGAGGAGGGCAGTACTTC. It yields the protein CASSMGLAGGGQYF.

This clonotype was detected a few times. The rearrangement uses TRBV9 and TRBJ2-7, with a weak D call TRBD2 (6 bases). This CDR3 comprises 14 residues. Per the germline V gene, CDR1 is SGDLS and CDR2 is YYNGEE. The V end was cut by 3 bases, the J end by 4 bases, with 14 bases between. The CDR3 reads CASSEAPSGYEQYF. The CDR3 coding sequence is TGTGCCAGCAGCGAGGCCCCCAGCGGGTACGAGCAGTACTTC.

V gene TRBV11-2 combines with J gene TRBJ1-1; D is uncertain. CDR1 SGHAT and CDR2 FQNNGV come from the germline V gene. Trimming pared 0 bases from V and 5 bases from J, leaving 4 bases between. This CDR3 has 12 residues. The CDR3 loop is CASSLDRTEAFF. In DNA, the CDR3 is TGTGCCAGCAGCTTAGACAGAACTGAAGCTTTCTTT.

V is TRBV19 and J is TRBJ1-5; 7 bases are shared with TRBD1. Germline CDR1 is LNHDA and CDR2 is SQIVND (reference sequence). Trimming took 9 bases from V and 3 from J; bases not matched to a gene: 8. This CDR3 is 14 amino acids long. The CDR3 loop reads CASNDRVLNQPQHF. The CDR3, as DNA: TGTGCCAGCAATGACAGGGTCCTCAATCAGCCCCAGCATTTT.

The chain uses TRBV7-9 and TRBJ1-4, with 10 bases identical to TRBD1. V trimming: 5 bases; J trimming: 11 bases; junction bases outside the gene matches: 11. The CDR3 loop spans 15 amino acids. The germline gives CDR1 SEHNR, CDR2 FQNEAQ (reference sequence). The CDR3 sequence: CASSAIRGQGRKLFF. The CDR3 DNA reads as TGTGCCAGCAGCGCGATTAGGGGACAGGGGAGGAAACTGTTTTTT.

This rearrangement joins TRBV6-2 or TRBV6-3 to TRBJ2-1, with 8 bases fitting TRBD2. With V trimmed by 5 bases and J by 0 bases, 0 bases remained unmatched. In germline, CDR1 is MNHEY, CDR2 SVGEGT. The length of the CDR3 is 14 residues. This chain's CDR3 is CASSSGSSYNEQFF. In nucleotides, the CDR3 is TGTGCCAGCAGTAGCGGGAGCTCCTACAATGAGCAGTTCTTC.

This chain connects TRBV19 to TRBJ1-6; D perhaps matches TRBD1 (6 bases). Trimming took off 1 base at V and 10 bases at J, with 11 bases between the two ends. CDR1 LNHDA and CDR2 SQIVND come from the germline V gene (reference sequence). This CDR3 is built from 14 residues. The CDR3 is CASSIGQGWSPLHF. In DNA form, the CDR3 reads TGTGCCAGTAGTATAGGCCAGGGGTGGTCACCCCTCCACTTT.

V and J are TRBV30 and TRBJ2-2; D is unclear. CDR1 GTSNPN and CDR2 SVGIG come from the germline V gene (reference sequence). The CDR3 is made up of 14 amino acids. V lost 8 bases and J lost 3, with 16 bases in between. DNA of the CDR3: TGTGCCCAAGCGAAGGGCCGAGACACCGGGGAGCTGTTTTTT. Amino acid sequence: CAQAKGRDTGELFF.

This clonotype was seen a few times. The V and J genes are TRBV6-1 and TRBJ1-2; 7 bases are shared with TRBD1. CDR1 is MNHNS, CDR2 SASEGT, per germline. The CDR3 spans 12 residues. After removal of 6 bases from V and 5 bases from J, the junction contained 3 bases not matched to a gene. CDR3 bases: TGTGCCAGCAGGGAGACAGGGTATGGCTACACCTTC. Residues: CASRETGYGYTF.

This chain uses TRBV6-5 with TRBJ2-5; 12 nucleotides align to TRBD2. The CDR3 runs to 18 residues. Unmatched junction bases numbered 12, after V lost 0 bases and J lost 7 bases. Germline V gene lookup returns CDR1 MNHEY and CDR2 SVGAGI. In DNA, the CDR3 is TGTGCCAGCAGTTACTCGATGACTAGCGGGAGCCTCTGGGGGACCCAGTACTTC. Its protein product is CASSYSMTSGSLWGTQYF.

The CDR3 nucleotides are TGTGCCAGCAGACAGGGGGCGACGACCGGGGAGCTGTTTTTT. This codes for CASRQGATTGELFF. The chain employs TRBV6-2 or TRBV6-3 and TRBJ2-2; 9 bases are a match to TRBD1. In germline, CDR1 is MNHEY, CDR2 SVGEGT. J gave up 5 bases and V 6 bases, and 4 bases lay outside the gene matches. The CDR3 loop spans 14 amino acids.

The chain couples TRBV4-1 to TRBJ2-1; TRBD2 agrees at 13 bases. With 4 bases clipped from V and 9 bases from J, the junction kept 6 bases outside the gene matches. Germline V gives CDR1 MGHRA, CDR2 YSYEKL. This CDR3 has 15 residues. As DNA, the CDR3 is TGCGCCAGCAGCCTTGGACTAGCGGGAGTCGGTGAGCAGTTCTTC. Protein: CASSLGLAGVGEQFF.